These 25 T cell receptor beta chains came from one sample sequenced in a study of T cell responses to AZD1222 COVID-19 vaccine. Assay: immunoSEQ multiplex PCR; the TCRdb copy retains only in-frame clones and omits some. The sample yields roughly 25,000 clones, roughly 86% seen once. Sequences were derived from peripheral blood, sampled 28 days after the second AZD1222 dose. These receptors were collected from an adult who received the AZD1222 COVID-19 vaccine.

The chain joins TRBV6-5 to TRBJ1-1, with 8 positions matching TRBD1. Germline CDR1 is MNHEY and CDR2 is SVGAGI. This CDR3 has 13 amino acids. With 6 bases clipped from V and 2 bases from J, the junction kept 2 bases outside the gene matches. The CDR3 DNA is TGTGCCAGCAGGGGACAGGCAAACACTGAAGCTTTCTTT. Its protein is CASRGQANTEAFF.

This sequence joins TRBV6-5 and TRBJ2-7, with D hard to call. The CDR3 has 13 residues. Germline CDR1 is MNHEY and CDR2 is SVGAGI. V lost 8 bases, J lost 1 base, and 12 bases lay in between. CDR3 in DNA: TGTGCCAGCCGATCCCAGACTTCCTACGAGCAGTACTTC. It is translated as CASRSQTSYEQYF.

This chain joins TRBV7-8 and TRBJ1-1, with 9 positions matching TRBD1. CDR1 and CDR2 (germline): SGHVS, FQNEAQ. The ends lost 5 bases at V and 8 bases at J; junction bases unmatched: 6. CDR3 length: 13 amino acids. CDR3 nucleotide sequence: TGTGCCAGCAGCGTGGGACAGGGTAGCGAAGCTTTCTTT. Residues: CASSVGQGSEAFF.

CDR3 in DNA: TGTGCCAGCAGTTTCAAGGTTGTCTATGGCTACACCTTC. This translates into CASSFKVVYGYTF. The rearrangement joins TRBV28 to TRBJ1-2; D unclear. V was pared by 3 bases and J by 4 bases, with 9 bases between. The CDR3 totals 13 residues. CDR1 is MDHEN and CDR2 is SYDVKM in the germline V gene.

The chain links TRBV2 to TRBJ2-7, with TRBD2 identical over 7 bases. The V gene's germline CDR1 is SNHLY and CDR2 FYNNEI. CDR3 size: 17 residues. J lost 2 bases, V lost 6 bases, and 16 bases had no gene match. In DNA, the CDR3 is TGTGCCAGCAGGAAATACGGGACTAATTTTGCCCCCTACGAGCAGTACTTC. Its translation is CASRKYGTNFAPYEQYF.

Only a few counts were recorded for this clone. The rearrangement joins TRBV28 to TRBJ2-7; 10 bases match TRBD1. CDR3 size: 20 residues. The germline V gene has CDR1 MDHEN and CDR2 SYDVKM. The junction had 23 bases not matched to a gene; V was cut back by 5 bases and J by 4 bases. CDR3 nucleotide sequence: TGTGCCAGCAGTACCACCCTGACAGGGGGCAGCCTGGCGTCTCCTTACGAGCAGTACTTC. Protein: CASSTTLTGGSLASPYEQYF.

J is TRBJ1-4 and V is TRBV15; no clear D gene. The length of the CDR3 is 15 residues. CDR1 and CDR2 (germline): LNHNV, YYDKDF (reference sequence). V lost 0 bases and J lost 0, with 5 bases in between. CDR3 protein: CATSREVATNEKLFF. For the CDR3, the DNA is TGTGCCACCAGCAGAGAGGTTGCAACTAATGAAAAACTGTTTTTT.

The gene calls are TRBV7-9 and TRBJ1-5; D is ambiguous. Germline CDR1 is SEHNR and CDR2 is FQNEAQ (reference sequence). The V end was cut by 3 bases, the J end by 3 bases, with 12 bases between. This CDR3 has 15 residues. The CDR3 is CASSFGGYVNQPQHF. CDR3 DNA: TGTGCCAGCAGCTTTGGAGGGTATGTCAATCAGCCCCAGCATTTT.

V and J are TRBV7-9 and TRBJ1-4, with D unresolved. V lost 0 bases to trimming and J lost 2 bases, with 13 bases between them. The V gene's germline CDR1 is SEHNR and CDR2 FQNEAQ (reference sequence). The length of the CDR3 is 17 residues. The DNA for the CDR3 is TGTGCCAGCAGCTTAGCGCTAGGAGGGTGGACTAATGAAAAACTGTTTTTT. Translation: CASSLALGGWTNEKLFF.

The rearrangement joins TRBV7-2 to TRBJ2-3; D call uncertain. The CDR3 runs 13 residues. Trimming shortened V by 1 base and J by 6 bases, and 8 bases separated the two germline ends. Germline CDR1 reads SGHTA; CDR2 reads FQGNSA. Here the CDR3 reads CASSLGSLDTQYF. The DNA of the CDR3 is TGTGCCAGCAGCTTAGGGTCCTTGGATACGCAGTATTTT. Supplemented by reference TRBV7-2 and TRBJ2-3, the full variable domain reads GAGVSQSPSNKVTEKGKDVELRCDPISGHTALYWYRQSLGQGLEFLIYFQGNSAPDKSGLPSDRFSAERTGGSVSTLTIQRTQQEDSAVYLCASSLGSLDTQYFGPGTRLTVL.

The chain couples TRBV15 to TRBJ1-1; no clear D. V lost 6 bases to trimming and J lost 3 bases, with 8 bases between them. The CDR3 spans 12 residues. The germline CDR1 and CDR2 sequences are LNHNV and YYDKDF (reference sequence). Here the CDR3 reads CATRWGDTEAFF. The CDR3 nucleotides are TGTGCCACCAGATGGGGAGACACTGAAGCTTTCTTT.

This sequence joins TRBV5-1 and TRBJ1-1; D perhaps matches TRBD1 (5 bases). CDR1 and CDR2 (germline): SGHRS, YFSETQ. This CDR3 has 15 amino acids. V lost 1 base to trimming and J lost 7 bases, with 17 bases between them. For the CDR3, the DNA is TGCGCCAGCAGCTTGATTCCAGGGTTTACCGGTGAAGCTTTCTTT. Amino acids: CASSLIPGFTGEAFF. The full variable domain, its missing parts supplied by reference TRBV5-1 and TRBJ1-1, is KAGVTQTPRYLIKTRGQQVTLSCSPISGHRSVSWYQQTPGQGLQFLFEYFSETQRNKGNFPGRFSGRQFSNSRSEMNVSTLELGDSALYLCASSLIPGFTGEAFFGQGTRLTVV.

The chain is built from TRBV5-1 and TRBJ1-1; D is unclear. The CDR3 spans 12 residues. Deletions cut 4 bases from V and 5 bases from J, with 9 bases between. Germline-derived CDR1 and CDR2 are SGHRS and YFSETQ. The CDR3 spells CASSLERTEAFF. The CDR3 region has the DNA TGCGCCAGCAGCCTAGAGAGGACTGAAGCTTTCTTT.

In its sample, this clone was seen once. The chain couples TRBV6-5 to TRBJ1-2, with TRBD1 matching over 7 bases. This CDR3 spans 14 amino acids. Per germline, CDR1 MNHEY and CDR2 SVGAGI. Losses at the gene ends were 6 bases for V and 5 bases for J; bases not matched to a gene: 9. CDR3 sequence: CASSPGTAAYGYTF. As DNA, the CDR3 is TGTGCCAGCAGCCCCGGGACAGCGGCATATGGCTACACCTTC.

This clone was recorded once. The chain has TRBV2 and TRBJ1-6; D gene ambiguous. The CDR3 loop spans 15 amino acids. Germline V CDR1 and CDR2: SNHLY, FYNNEI. The germline V and J ends were trimmed by 4 bases and 7 bases, with 14 bases remaining between them. Written as DNA, the CDR3 is TGTGCCAGCAGTGTATTTGAGGTTAAGAATTCACCCCTCCACTTT. This codes for CASSVFEVKNSPLHF.

This sequence joins TRBV5-1 and TRBJ2-2; no reliable D call. V was cut by 6 bases and J by 1 base, with 10 bases left in between. The germline gives CDR1 SGHRS, CDR2 YFSETQ. The CDR3 has 14 residues. CDR3 sequence: CASTIAGNTGELFF. The CDR3 DNA reads as TGCGCCAGCACCATTGCAGGGAACACCGGGGAGCTGTTTTTT.

V gene TRBV16 combines with J gene TRBJ1-2; no clear D gene. V was pared by 3 bases and J by 1 base, with 6 bases between. Germline V gene lookup returns CDR1 KGHSY and CDR2 FQNENV. CDR3 length equals 13 residues. The DNA for the CDR3 is TGTGCCAGCAGCCAGGGGAATAACTATGGCTACACCTTC. Translating it yields CASSQGNNYGYTF.

V and J are TRBV5-1 and TRBJ1-6; a possible D gene is TRBD1 (5 bases). Trimming left V 1 base short and J 10 bases short, with 9 bases between. This CDR3 comprises 13 residues. CDR1 and CDR2 from the germline V gene are SGHRS and YFSETQ. The CDR3 reads CASSLMGESPLHF. For the CDR3, the DNA is TGCGCCAGCAGCTTGATGGGGGAATCACCCCTCCACTTT.

The chain has TRBV12-3 or TRBV12-4 and TRBJ2-1; D not certain. V was clipped by 5 bases and J by 6 bases, with 11 bases between them. The CDR3 is 13 residues long. CDR3 bases: TGTGCCAGCAGTCCCCGGATAGTCAATGAGCAGTTCTTC. Translated, it gives CASSPRIVNEQFF.

For the CDR3, the DNA is TGTGCCAGCAGTGAGACACCACTAAATCAGCCCCAGCATTTT. This translates into CASSETPLNQPQHF. The J gene is TRBJ1-5, the V gene TRBV6-1; D not resolved. Germline V gene sequence: CDR1 MNHNS, CDR2 SASEGT. Trimming removed 3 bases from V and 4 bases from J, with 10 bases in between. This CDR3 has 14 amino acids.

The gene calls are TRBV6-6 and TRBJ2-3, with a tentative D call TRBD2 (5 bases). With 5 bases removed from V and 5 bases from J, the gap between germline ends came to 26 bases. Germline V gene lookup returns CDR1 MNHNY and CDR2 SVGAGI (reference sequence). The CDR3 is 18 amino acids. This CDR3 reads CASSPTQAAHTRGDTQYF. The CDR3 nucleotides read TGTGCCAGCAGTCCCACCCAGGCGGCACACACCCGGGGAGATACGCAGTATTTT.

There are a few counts of this clone. This chain uses TRBV30 with TRBJ1-6; D is perhaps TRBD1 (5 bases). The CDR3 runs 15 residues. The V gene's germline CDR1 is GTSNPN and CDR2 SVGIG (reference sequence). Between the trimmed V and J ends, which lost 3 bases and 1 base, there was a span of 10 bases. The CDR3 nucleotides are TGTGCCTGGAGAGGGCAGGGTTCCTATAATTCACCCCTCCACTTT. This encodes CAWRGQGSYNSPLHF.

The V gene is TRBV11-2, the J gene TRBJ2-7; D tentatively fits TRBD1 or TRBD2 (6 bases each). The ends were cut back, 5 bases at V and 9 bases at J, with 23 bases in the middle. The CDR3 covers 15 residues. Germline V CDR1 and CDR2: SGHAT, FQNNGV. The CDR3, as DNA: TGTGCCAGCAGCCATGGGGGGACATCTACGTGGATGCAGTACTTC. It encodes CASSHGGTSTWMQYF.

This sequence joins TRBV7-7 and TRBJ2-6, with TRBD2 matching over 11 bases. CDR1 SSHAT and CDR2 FNYEAQ come from the germline V gene (reference sequence). This CDR3 has 22 amino acids. The V segment lost 5 bases and the J segment 3 bases; nucleotides outside the gene matches: 21. The CDR3 spells CASSLNCLLGTSGRDGANVLTF. The CDR3, as DNA: TGTGCCAGCAGCCTTAACTGCTTACTCGGTACTAGCGGGAGAGATGGGGCCAACGTCCTGACTTTC.

V usage is TRBV3-1 (or the pseudogene TRBV3-2) and J usage is TRBJ1-6; D remains unclear. Germline lookup yields CDR1 LGHDT and CDR2 YNNKEL (reference sequence). Trimming took off 1 base at V and 11 bases at J, with 6 bases between the two ends. CDR3 size: 12 residues. The CDR3 reads CASSQGPPPLHF. CDR3 nucleotide sequence: TGTGCCAGCAGCCAAGGGCCCCCACCCCTCCACTTT.